Each of the 7 T cell receptor beta chains below was sequenced from the same sample in a study of blood T cells in healthy people across ages. A sample-barcoded 5' primer and a J-beta primer mix were used in a second PCR of roughly 7 to 11 cycles. In TCRdb, the 5' RACE reads were re-called with MiXCR into one record per CDR3 protein. Counted here are approximately 800,000 distinct CDR3 sequences, 58% occurring once; the ten biggest clones make up approximately 20%. Sequencing input: blood. Receptors were obtained from a man aged 25 to 40 in good health.

On this clonotype itself: Relative to the germline gene, one junction end is altered; a read error may explain this. The chain uses TRBV12-3 or TRBV12-4 and TRBJ2-3; 11 nucleotides align to TRBD2. The length of the CDR3 is 15 residues. In nucleotides, the CDR3 is TGTGCCAGCAGTTACCTAGCGGGAGGCACAGATACGCGGTATTTT. Protein product: CASSYLAGGTDTRYF.

In the case of this clonotype: The germline gene is not matched at one end of the junction; a read error may be the cause. J is TRBJ2-6 and V is TRBV28; TRBD1 or TRBD2 may be the D gene (6 bases each). Germline V lookup: CDR1 MDHEN, CDR2 SYDVKM. This CDR3 is built from 16 residues. The CDR3 sequence: CASSSPGRSGANFLTF. The DNA for the CDR3 is TGTGCCAGCAGTTCGCCGGGGAGGTCAGGGGCCAACTTCCTGACTTTC.

This chain uses TRBV6-5 with TRBJ2-7; 7 bases map to TRBD2. CDR1 is MNHEY and CDR2 is SVGAGI in the germline V gene. Unmatched junction bases numbered 9, after V lost 3 bases and J lost 7 bases. This CDR3 region has 14 residues. In nucleotides, the CDR3 is TGTGCCAGCAGTTATGTGGCGGGAGTAGAAGAGCAGTACTTC. It yields the protein CASSYVAGVEEQYF.

This chain connects TRBV6-2 or TRBV6-3 to TRBJ2-1; D ambiguous. V was shortened by 6 bases and J by 0 bases, with 9 bases between the two germline ends. The V gene's germline CDR1 is MNHEY and CDR2 SVGEGT. CDR3 length: 14 residues. The CDR3: CASRGYSSYNEQFF. Here the CDR3 DNA reads TGTGCCAGCAGAGGTTACAGCTCCTACAATGAGCAGTTCTTC.

This clonotype came up once. V is TRBV12-3 or TRBV12-4 and J is TRBJ2-5, with 9 positions matching TRBD1. The DNA end is more similar to TRBJ2-7, so the J call may be wrong. The CDR3 consists of 15 residues. CDR3 sequence (DNA): TGTGCCAGCAGTTTGTGGGGGACAGGGATCGACGAGCAGTACTTC. This encodes CASSLWGTGIDEQYF.

The V gene is TRBV7-2, the J gene TRBJ1-1; tentatively, D is TRBD1 (5 bases). The CDR3 runs to 15 residues. V lost 3 bases, J lost 1 base, and 12 bases lay in between. CDR1 and CDR2 from the germline V gene are SGHTA and FQGNSA. CDR3 in DNA: TGTGCCAGCAGCTTTCCAGGGTTGAAGAACACTGAAGCTTTCTTT. Its protein product is CASSFPGLKNTEAFF.

This chain uses TRBV15 with TRBJ2-7; D assignment may be TRBD1 or TRBD2 (5 bases each). The germline V and J ends were trimmed by 5 bases and 2 bases, with 16 bases remaining between them. This CDR3 contains 15 residues. Germline CDR1 is LNHNV and CDR2 is YYDKDF (reference sequence). In DNA form, the CDR3 reads TGTGCCACCAGCGGAAGAGGGGTCTTAGCCTACGAGCAGTACTTC. It translates to CATSGRGVLAYEQYF.